The T cell receptor beta chain under discussion was sequenced for a study of T cells in Graves' hyperthyroidism and ophthalmopathy. Study at large: Before any treatment, at initial diagnosis, peripheral blood was collected.

Germline V gives CDR1 MNHEY, CDR2 SMNVEV (reference sequence). The V and J ends lost 6 bases and 4 bases respectively, with 16 bases between them. The CDR3 sequence is 14 residues long. Researchers amplified the TCR beta CDR3 regions from RNA transcripts. First-round RT-PCR with HTBI primers amplified the TCR CDR3 region. A single record per CDR3 protein comes from TCRdb applying MiXCR to the multiplex PCR reads. The sample lists 330,000 or so distinct CDR3 sequences, roughly 18% occurring once. V is TRBV27 and J is TRBJ2-7; D uncertain. The TCR sequence derives from a man over 45 with Graves' ophthalmopathy. The sequencing input was blood. The CDR3 DNA reads as TGTGCCAGCAGCCCAGGACCCGCCTATTACGAGCAGTACTTC. Amino acids: CASSPGPAYYEQYF.